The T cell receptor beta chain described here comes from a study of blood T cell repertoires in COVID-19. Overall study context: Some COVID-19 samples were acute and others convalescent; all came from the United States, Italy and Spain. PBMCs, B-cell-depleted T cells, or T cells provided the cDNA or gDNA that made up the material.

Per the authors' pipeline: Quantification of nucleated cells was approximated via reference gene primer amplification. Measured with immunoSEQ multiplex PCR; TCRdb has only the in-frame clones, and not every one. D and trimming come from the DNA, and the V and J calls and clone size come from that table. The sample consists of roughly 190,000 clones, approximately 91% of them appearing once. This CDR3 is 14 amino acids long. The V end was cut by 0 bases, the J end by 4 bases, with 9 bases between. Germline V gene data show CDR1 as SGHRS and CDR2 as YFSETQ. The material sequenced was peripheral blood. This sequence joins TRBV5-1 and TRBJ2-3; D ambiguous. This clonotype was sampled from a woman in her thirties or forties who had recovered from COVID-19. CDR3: CASSLGARADTQYF. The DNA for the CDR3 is TGCGCCAGCAGCTTGGGAGCGCGCGCAGATACGCAGTATTTT.